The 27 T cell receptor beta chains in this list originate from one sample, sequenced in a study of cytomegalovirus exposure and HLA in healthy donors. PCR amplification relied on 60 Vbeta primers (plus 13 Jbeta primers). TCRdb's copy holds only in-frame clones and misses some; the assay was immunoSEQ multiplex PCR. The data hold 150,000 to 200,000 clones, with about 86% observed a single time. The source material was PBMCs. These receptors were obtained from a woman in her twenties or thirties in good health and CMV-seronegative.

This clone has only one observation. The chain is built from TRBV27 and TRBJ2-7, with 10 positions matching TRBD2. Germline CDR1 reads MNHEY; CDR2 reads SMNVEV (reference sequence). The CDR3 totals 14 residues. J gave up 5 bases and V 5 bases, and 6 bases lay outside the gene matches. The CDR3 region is CASSPAGGFNEQYF. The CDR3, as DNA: TGTGCCAGCAGTCCAGCGGGAGGGTTTAACGAGCAGTACTTC.

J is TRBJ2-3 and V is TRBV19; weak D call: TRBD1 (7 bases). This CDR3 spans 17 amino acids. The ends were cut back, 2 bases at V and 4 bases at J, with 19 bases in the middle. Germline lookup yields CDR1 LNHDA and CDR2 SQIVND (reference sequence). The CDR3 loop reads CASSILGGGQLADTQYF. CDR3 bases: TGTGCCAGTAGTATATTAGGAGGGGGACAGTTGGCAGATACGCAGTATTTT.

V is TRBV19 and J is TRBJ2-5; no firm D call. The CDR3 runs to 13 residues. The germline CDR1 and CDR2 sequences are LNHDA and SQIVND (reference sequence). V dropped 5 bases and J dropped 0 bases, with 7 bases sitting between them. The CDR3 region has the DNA TGTGCCAGTAGTCTCCAGTACCAAGAGACCCAGTACTTC. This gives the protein CASSLQYQETQYF.

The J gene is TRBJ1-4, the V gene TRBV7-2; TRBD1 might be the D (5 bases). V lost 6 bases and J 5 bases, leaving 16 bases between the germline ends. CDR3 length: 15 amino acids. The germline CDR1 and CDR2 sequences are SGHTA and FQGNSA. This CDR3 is CASRRDPTLNEKLFF. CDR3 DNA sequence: TGTGCCAGCAGGCGGGACCCTACTTTAAATGAAAAACTGTTTTTT.

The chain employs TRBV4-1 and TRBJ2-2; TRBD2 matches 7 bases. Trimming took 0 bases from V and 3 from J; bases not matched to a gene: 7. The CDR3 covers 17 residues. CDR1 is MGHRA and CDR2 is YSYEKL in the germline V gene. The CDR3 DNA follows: TGCGCCAGCAGCCAAGACCGGGGAGGGGAATACACCGGGGAGCTGTTTTTT. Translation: CASSQDRGGEYTGELFF.

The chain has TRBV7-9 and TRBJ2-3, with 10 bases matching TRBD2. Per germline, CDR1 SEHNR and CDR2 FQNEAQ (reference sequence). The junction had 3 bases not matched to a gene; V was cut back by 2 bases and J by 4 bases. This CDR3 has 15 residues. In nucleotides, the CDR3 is TGTGCCAGCAGCTTAACTAGCGGGATCGCAGATACGCAGTATTTT. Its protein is CASSLTSGIADTQYF.

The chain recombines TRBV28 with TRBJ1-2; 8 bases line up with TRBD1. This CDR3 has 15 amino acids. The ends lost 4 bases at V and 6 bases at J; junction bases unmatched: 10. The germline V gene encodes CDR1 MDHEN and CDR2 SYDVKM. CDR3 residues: CASSSPGQGKDGYTF. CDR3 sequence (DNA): TGTGCCAGCAGTTCCCCTGGACAGGGTAAAGATGGCTACACCTTC.

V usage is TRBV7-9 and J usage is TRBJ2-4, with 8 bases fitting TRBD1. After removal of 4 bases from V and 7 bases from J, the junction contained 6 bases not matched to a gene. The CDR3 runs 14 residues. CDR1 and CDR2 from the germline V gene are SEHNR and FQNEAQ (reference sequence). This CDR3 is CASSSRTGLNIQYF. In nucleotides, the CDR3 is TGTGCCAGCAGCTCGCGGACAGGGTTGAACATTCAGTACTTC.

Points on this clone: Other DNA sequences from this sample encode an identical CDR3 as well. CDR3 DNA sequence: TGTGCCAGCAGCTCCTCAAGGCTACTAGCCGGGGCTCACATTCAGTACTTC. Protein: CASSSSRLLAGAHIQYF. The rearrangement joins TRBV27 to TRBJ2-4, with D maybe TRBD2 (6 bases). Trimming removed 6 bases from V and 8 bases from J, with 26 bases in between. Germline V gene data show CDR1 as MNHEY and CDR2 as SMNVEV (reference sequence). The CDR3 covers 17 residues.

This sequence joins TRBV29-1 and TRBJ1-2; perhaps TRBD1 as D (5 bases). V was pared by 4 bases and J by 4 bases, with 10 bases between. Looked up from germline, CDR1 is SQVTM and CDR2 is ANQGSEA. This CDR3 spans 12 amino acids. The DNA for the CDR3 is TGCAGCGTTGGGGGCGCCGGCTATGGCTACACCTTC. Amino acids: CSVGGAGYGYTF.

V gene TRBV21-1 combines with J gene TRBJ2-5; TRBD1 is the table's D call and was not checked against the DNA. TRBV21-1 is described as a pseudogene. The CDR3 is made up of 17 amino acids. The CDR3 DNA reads TGTGCCAGCAGCACCCCTGAACAGGGAACACGTGGAGAGACCCAGTACTTC. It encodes CASSTPEQGTRGETQYF.

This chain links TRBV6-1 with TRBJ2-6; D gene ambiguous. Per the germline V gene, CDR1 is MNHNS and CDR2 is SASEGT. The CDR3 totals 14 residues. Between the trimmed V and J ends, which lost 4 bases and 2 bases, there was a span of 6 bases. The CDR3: CASSGNTGANVLTF. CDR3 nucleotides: TGTGCCAGCAGTGGCAACACTGGGGCCAACGTCCTGACTTTC.

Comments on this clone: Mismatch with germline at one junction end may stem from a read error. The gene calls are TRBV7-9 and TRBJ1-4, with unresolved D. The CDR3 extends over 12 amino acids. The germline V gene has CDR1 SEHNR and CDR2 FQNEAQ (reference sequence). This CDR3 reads CSSSLNVEKLFF. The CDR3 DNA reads TGTTCCAGCAGCCTTAATGTGGAAAAACTGTTTTTT.

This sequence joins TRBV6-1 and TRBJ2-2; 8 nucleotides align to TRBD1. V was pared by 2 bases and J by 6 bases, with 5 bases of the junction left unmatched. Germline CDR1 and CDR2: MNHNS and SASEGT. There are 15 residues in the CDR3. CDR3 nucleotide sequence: TGTGCCAGCAGTGAACGGCAGGGGGCCGCCGGGGAGCTGTTTTTT. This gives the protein CASSERQGAAGELFF.

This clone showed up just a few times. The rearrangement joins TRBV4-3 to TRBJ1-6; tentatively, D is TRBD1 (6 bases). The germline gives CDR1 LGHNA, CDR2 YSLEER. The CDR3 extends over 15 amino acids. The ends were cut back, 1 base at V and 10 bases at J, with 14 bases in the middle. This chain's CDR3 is CASSQVRDKISPLHF. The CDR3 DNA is TGCGCCAGCAGCCAAGTGAGGGACAAGATATCACCCCTCCACTTT.

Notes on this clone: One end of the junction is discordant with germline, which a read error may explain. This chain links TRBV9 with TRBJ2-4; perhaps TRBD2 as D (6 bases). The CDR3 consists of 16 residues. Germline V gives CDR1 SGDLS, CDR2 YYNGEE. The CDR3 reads CASSVESAGLGNSQYF. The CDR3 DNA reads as TGTGCCAGCAGCGTAGAATCCGCGGGGTTGGGAAACAGTCAGTACTTC.

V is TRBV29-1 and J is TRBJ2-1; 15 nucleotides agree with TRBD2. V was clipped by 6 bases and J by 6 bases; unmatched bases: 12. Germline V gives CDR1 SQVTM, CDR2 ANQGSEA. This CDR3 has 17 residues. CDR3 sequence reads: CSVAGLAGGRRSNEQFF. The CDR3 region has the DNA TGCAGCGTGGCCGGACTAGCGGGGGGGCGAAGGTCCAATGAGCAGTTCTTC.

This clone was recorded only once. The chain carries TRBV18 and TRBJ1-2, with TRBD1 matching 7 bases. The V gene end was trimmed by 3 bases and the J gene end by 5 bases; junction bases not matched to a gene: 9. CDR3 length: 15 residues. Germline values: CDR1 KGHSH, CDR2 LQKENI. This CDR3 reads CASSPQGVDKYGYTF. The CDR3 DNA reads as TGTGCCAGCTCACCGCAGGGGGTCGACAAGTATGGCTACACCTTC. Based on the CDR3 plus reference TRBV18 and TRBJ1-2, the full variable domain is NAGVMQNPRHLVRRRGQEARLRCSPMKGHSHVYWYRQLPEEGLKFMVYLQKENIIDESGMPKERFSAEFPKEGPSILRIQQVVRGDSAAYFCASSPQGVDKYGYTFGSGTRLTVV.

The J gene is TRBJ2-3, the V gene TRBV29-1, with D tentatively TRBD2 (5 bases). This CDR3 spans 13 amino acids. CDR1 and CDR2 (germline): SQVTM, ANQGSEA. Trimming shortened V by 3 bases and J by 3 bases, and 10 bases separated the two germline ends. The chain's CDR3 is CSVEGEGTDTQYF. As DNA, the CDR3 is TGCAGCGTTGAGGGCGAGGGAACAGATACGCAGTATTTT.

The CDR3 nucleotides are TGTGCCAGCAGTTTACCAGGACAGGGACGGAGTGAGCAGTTCTTC. Translated: CASSLPGQGRSEQFF. The genes are TRBV27 and TRBJ2-1; the match to TRBD1 covers 8 bases. Germline values: CDR1 MNHEY, CDR2 SMNVEV (reference sequence). The CDR3 contains 15 residues. V lost 2 bases, J lost 9 bases, and 9 bases stayed unmatched.

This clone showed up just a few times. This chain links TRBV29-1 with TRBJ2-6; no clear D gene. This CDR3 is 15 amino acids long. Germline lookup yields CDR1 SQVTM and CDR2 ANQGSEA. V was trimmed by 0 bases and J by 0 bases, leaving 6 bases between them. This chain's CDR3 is CSVEEASSGANVLTF. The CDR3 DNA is TGCAGCGTTGAAGAGGCCAGCTCTGGGGCCAACGTCCTGACTTTC.

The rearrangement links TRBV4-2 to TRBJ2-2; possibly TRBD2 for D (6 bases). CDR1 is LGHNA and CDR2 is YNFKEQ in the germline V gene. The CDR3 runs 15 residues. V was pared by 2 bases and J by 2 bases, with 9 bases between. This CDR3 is CASSQPEGNTGELFF. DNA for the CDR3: TGTGCCAGCAGCCAACCGGAGGGCAACACCGGGGAGCTGTTTTTT.

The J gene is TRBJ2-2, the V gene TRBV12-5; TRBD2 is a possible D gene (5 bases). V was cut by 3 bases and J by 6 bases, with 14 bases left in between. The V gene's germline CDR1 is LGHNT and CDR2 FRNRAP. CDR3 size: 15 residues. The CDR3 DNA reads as TGTGCTAGTGGTTTCCTCCCCGCGGGCGCCGGGGAGCTGTTTTTT. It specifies CASGFLPAGAGELFF.

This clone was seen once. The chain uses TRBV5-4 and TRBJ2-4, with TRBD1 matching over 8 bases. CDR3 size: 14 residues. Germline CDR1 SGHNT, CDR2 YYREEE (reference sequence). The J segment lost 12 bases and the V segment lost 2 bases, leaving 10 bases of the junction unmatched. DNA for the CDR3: TGTGCCAGCAGCTTAGCAGGGGGCATTTACAGTCAGTACTTC. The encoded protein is CASSLAGGIYSQYF.

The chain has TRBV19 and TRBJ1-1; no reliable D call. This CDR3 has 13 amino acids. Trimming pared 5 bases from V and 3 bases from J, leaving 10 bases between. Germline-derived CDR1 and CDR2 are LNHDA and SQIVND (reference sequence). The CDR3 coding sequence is TGTGCCAGTAGTGTTACAGTGGACACTGAAGCTTTCTTT. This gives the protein CASSVTVDTEAFF.

The CDR3 loop reads CASSYTVGRVIAGSYEQYF. DNA of the CDR3: TGTGCCAGCAGCTACACCGTCGGCAGGGTTATAGCGGGATCCTACGAGCAGTACTTC. V and J are TRBV9 and TRBJ2-7, with 8 bases fitting TRBD2. CDR3 size: 19 residues. V lost 4 bases and J lost 1; bases outside the gene matches: 19. The V gene's germline CDR1 is SGDLS and CDR2 YYNGEE.

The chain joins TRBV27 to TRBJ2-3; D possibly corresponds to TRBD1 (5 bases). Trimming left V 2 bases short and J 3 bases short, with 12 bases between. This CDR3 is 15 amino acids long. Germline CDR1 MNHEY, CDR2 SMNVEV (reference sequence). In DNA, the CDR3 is TGTGCCAGCAGTTTAGTGCCAGGGCGGACAGATACGCAGTATTTT. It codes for CASSLVPGRTDTQYF.